The 4 T cell receptor beta chains below were found in one sample sequenced in a study of vaccination effects on CD4 cells after COVID-19. The antigens these receptors bind are not known. The authors isolated CD4+ T cells after roughly 10 days of culture. The protocol was immunoSEQ multiplex PCR, while the TCRdb copy is restricted to in-frame clones and leaves out a portion. The table lists 25,000 to 30,000 clones, over 55% of them singletons. The sequenced sample was CD4+ T cells from PBMCs cultured without peptide, obtained before COVID-19 vaccination. The receptors come from a human donor who received a COVID-19 vaccine.

This chain joins TRBV2 and TRBJ2-3; D might be TRBD2 (6 bases). From germline, CDR1 is SNHLY and CDR2 FYNNEI. The CDR3 extends over 15 amino acids. Trimming took 6 bases from V and 0 from J, leaving 13 bases between them. The CDR3 sequence is CASRAGSSSTDTQYF. In DNA form, the CDR3 reads TGTGCCAGCAGGGCGGGAAGCTCCAGCACAGATACGCAGTATTTT.

The chain combines TRBV7-9 with TRBJ2-1; weak D call: TRBD2 (6 bases). Trimming shortened V by 3 bases and J by 3 bases, and 15 bases separated the two germline ends. This CDR3 is 16 amino acids long. Per the germline V gene, CDR1 is SEHNR and CDR2 is FQNEAQ (reference sequence). Here the CDR3 reads CASSFKPGTDYNEQFF. DNA for the CDR3: TGTGCCAGCAGCTTTAAACCCGGGACTGACTACAATGAGCAGTTCTTC. The full variable domain, rest sourced from reference TRBV7-9 and TRBJ2-1, is DTGVSQNPRHKITKRGQNVTFRCDPISEHNRLYWYRQTLGQGPEFLTYFQNEAQLEKSRLLSDRFSAERPKGSFSTLEIQRTEQGDSAMYLCASSFKPGTDYNEQFFGPGTRLTVL.

The chain couples TRBV12-5 to TRBJ1-3; D is uncertain. CDR1 is LGHNT, CDR2 FRNRAP, per germline. V shed 7 bases and J shed 2 bases, with 15 bases lying between them. The length of the CDR3 is 15 residues. Written as DNA, the CDR3 is TGTGCTAGTGCCTACCCGGGGTTTCCTGGAAACACCATATATTTT. Amino acids: CASAYPGFPGNTIYF.

The CDR3 here is CSAILTAQYF. The CDR3 DNA reads as TGCAGTGCTATCCTTACGGCCCAGTACTTC. V and J are TRBV20-1 and TRBJ2-5; the D is unclear. The germline V and J ends were trimmed by 4 bases and 9 bases, with 9 bases remaining between them. Germline V lookup: CDR1 DFQATT, CDR2 SNEGSKA (reference sequence). The CDR3 runs to 10 residues.